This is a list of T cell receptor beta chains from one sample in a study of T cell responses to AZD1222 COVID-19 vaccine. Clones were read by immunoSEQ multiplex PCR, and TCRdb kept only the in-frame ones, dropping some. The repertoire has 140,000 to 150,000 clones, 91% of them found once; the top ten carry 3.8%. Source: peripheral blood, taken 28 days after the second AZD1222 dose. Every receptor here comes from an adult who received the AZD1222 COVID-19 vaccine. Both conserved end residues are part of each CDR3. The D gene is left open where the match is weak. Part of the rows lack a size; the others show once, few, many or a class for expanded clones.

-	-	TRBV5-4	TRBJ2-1	CASSPDSFSYNEQFF	TGTGCCAGCAGCCCGGACAGCTTCTCCTACAATGAGCAGTTCTTC
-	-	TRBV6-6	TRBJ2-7	CASNSLAGVYEQYF	TGTGCCAGCAATTCCCTCGCCGGGGTCTACGAGCAGTACTTC
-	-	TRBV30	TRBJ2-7	CAWRGRGRPEQYF	TGTGCCTGGAGGGGGAGAGGACGGCCCGAGCAGTACTTC
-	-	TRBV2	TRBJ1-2	CASSEGGIGYYGYTF	TGTGCCAGCAGTGAGGGGGGAATAGGCTATTATGGCTACACCTTC
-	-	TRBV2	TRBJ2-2	CASRPTRAGELFF	TGTGCCAGCAGGCCGACTAGGGCCGGGGAGCTGTTTTTT
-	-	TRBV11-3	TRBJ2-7	CASSLEQGSSYEQYF	TGTGCCAGCAGCTTAGAGCAGGGCTCCTCCTACGAGCAGTACTTC
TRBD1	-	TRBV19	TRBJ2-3	CASSIFRTGGTDTQYF	TGTGCCAGTAGTATTTTCCGGACAGGGGGCACAGATACGCAGTATTTT
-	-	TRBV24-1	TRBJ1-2	CATPARDGYGYTF	TGTGCCACCCCCGCCCGGGACGGATATGGCTACACCTTC
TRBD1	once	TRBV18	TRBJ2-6	CASSPTGVGANVLTF	TGTGCCAGCTCACCCACAGGGGTCGGGGCCAACGTCCTGACTTTC
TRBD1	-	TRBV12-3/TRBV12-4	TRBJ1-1	CASSMGYRGAFF	TGTGCCAGCAGTATGGGATACAGGGGAGCTTTCTTT
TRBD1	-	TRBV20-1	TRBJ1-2	CRRTGRYGYTF	TGCAGAAGGACAGGGAGGTATGGCTACACCTTC
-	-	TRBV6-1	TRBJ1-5	CASSEGGYQPQHF	TGTGCCAGCAGTGAAGGGGGTTATCAGCCCCAGCATTTT
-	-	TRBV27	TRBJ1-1	CASSLFNWGAEAFF	TGTGCCAGCAGTTTATTTAATTGGGGGGCTGAAGCTTTCTTT
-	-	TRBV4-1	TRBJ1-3	CASSQVDRSGNTIYF	TGCGCCAGCAGCCAAGTCGACAGGTCTGGAAACACCATATATTTT
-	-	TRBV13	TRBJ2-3	CASSETADTQYF	TGTGCCAGCAGCGAGACTGCAGATACGCAGTATTTT
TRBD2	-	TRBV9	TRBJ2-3	CASSPHLAGVSDTQYF	TGTGCCAGCAGCCCGCACCTAGCGGGGGTTTCAGATACGCAGTATTTT
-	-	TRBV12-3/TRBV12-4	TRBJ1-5	CASTLDHGPQHF	TGTGCCAGCACCCTAGATCACGGGCCCCAGCATTTT
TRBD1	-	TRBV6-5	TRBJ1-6	CASSYSGQPTNSPLHF	TGTGCCAGCAGTTACTCGGGACAGCCCACAAATTCACCCCTCCACTTT
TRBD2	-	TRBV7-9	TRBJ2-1	CASSSQLAGKIF	TGTGCCAGCAGTTCCCAACTAGCGGGTAAGATCTTC
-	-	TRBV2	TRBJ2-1	CASSRPGPYNEQFF	TGTGCCAGCAGCAGACCGGGGCCATACAATGAGCAGTTCTTC
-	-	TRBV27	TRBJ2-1	CASSLSPHEQFF	TGTGCCAGCAGTTTATCCCCCCATGAGCAGTTCTTC
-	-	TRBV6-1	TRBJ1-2	CASSEVGGAGGYGYTF	TGTGCCAGCAGTGAAGTGGGAGGCGCGGGAGGTTATGGCTACACCTTC
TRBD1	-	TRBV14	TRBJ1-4	CASRRTGVGEKLFF	TGTGCCAGCAGGCGGACAGGGGTGGGTGAAAAACTGTTTTTT
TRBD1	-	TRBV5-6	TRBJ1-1	CASSLDRGRRGTEAFF	TGTGCCAGCAGCTTGGACAGGGGGCGCAGGGGCACTGAAGCTTTCTTT
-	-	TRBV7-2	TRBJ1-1	CASSLRGTPNAEAFF	TGTGCCAGCAGCTTAAGAGGGACACCCAACGCTGAAGCTTTCTTT
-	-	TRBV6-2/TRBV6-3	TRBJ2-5	CASSYVRGRASARGQETQYF	TGTGCCAGCAGTTACGTGAGGGGCCGGGCCTCGGCCAGAGGACAAGAGACCCAGTACTTC
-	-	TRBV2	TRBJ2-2	CATQAGELFF	TGTGCAACCCAGGCCGGGGAGCTGTTTTTT
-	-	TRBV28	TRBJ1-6	CASSLEGTNYNSPLHF	TGTGCCAGCAGTTTGGAGGGGACCAACTATAATTCACCCCTCCACTTT
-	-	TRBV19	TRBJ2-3	CASSITGRTALRDTQYF	TGTGCCAGTAGTATAACAGGCCGGACGGCATTAAGGGATACGCAGTATTTT